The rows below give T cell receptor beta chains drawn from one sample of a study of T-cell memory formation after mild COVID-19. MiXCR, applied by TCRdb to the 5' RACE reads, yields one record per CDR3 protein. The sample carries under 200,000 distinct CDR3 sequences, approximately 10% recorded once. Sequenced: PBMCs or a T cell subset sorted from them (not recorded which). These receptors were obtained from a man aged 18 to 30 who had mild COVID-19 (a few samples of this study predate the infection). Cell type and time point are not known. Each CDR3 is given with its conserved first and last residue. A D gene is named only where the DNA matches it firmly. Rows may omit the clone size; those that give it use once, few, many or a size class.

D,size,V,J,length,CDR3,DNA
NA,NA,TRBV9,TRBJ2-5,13,CASSGGSEETQYF,TGTGCCAGCAGCGGGGGGTCAGAAGAGACCCAGTACTTC
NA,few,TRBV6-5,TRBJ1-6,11,CASRGTETLHF,TGTGCCAGCAGAGGTACCGAGACCCTCCACTTT
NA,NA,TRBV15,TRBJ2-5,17,CATSRDLGAAGAETQYF,TGTGCCACCAGCAGAGATTTGGGGGCCGCAGGGGCAGAGACCCAGTACTTC
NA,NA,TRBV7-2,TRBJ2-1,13,CASSINGRNEQFF,TGTGCCAGCAGCATAAATGGACGCAATGAGCAGTTCTTC
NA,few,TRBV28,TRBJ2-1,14,CASSSFSTNDEQFF,TGTGCCAGCAGTTCATTCAGCACCAACGATGAGCAGTTCTTC
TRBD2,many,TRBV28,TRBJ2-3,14,CASRFSGGTDTQYF,TGTGCCAGCAGGTTTAGCGGGGGCACAGATACGCAGTATTTT
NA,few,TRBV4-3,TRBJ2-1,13,CASSQEAYNEQFF,TGCGCCAGCAGCCAGGAGGCCTACAATGAGCAGTTCTTC
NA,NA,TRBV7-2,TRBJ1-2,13,CASSIAVSYGYTF,TGTGCCAGCAGCATAGCGGTCAGCTATGGCTACACCTTC
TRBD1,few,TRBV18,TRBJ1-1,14,CASSAGTDNTEAFF,TGTGCCAGCTCAGCCGGGACAGATAACACTGAAGCTTTCTTT
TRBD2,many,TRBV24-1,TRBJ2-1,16,CATSDSLADSYNEQFF,TGTGCCACCAGTGATTCTCTAGCGGACTCCTACAATGAGCAGTTCTTC
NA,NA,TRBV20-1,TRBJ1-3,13,CSARQGSGNTIYF,TGCAGTGCTAGACAGGGCTCTGGAAACACCATATATTTT
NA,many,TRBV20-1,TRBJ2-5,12,CSGSRAIETQYF,TGCAGTGGGTCTAGGGCCATAGAGACCCAGTACTTC
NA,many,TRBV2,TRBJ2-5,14,CASSVDRSQETQYF,TGTGCCAGCAGTGTCGACAGGAGCCAAGAGACCCAGTACTTC
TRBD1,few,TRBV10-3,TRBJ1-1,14,CAISDRGTGGEAFF,TGTGCCATCAGTGACCGAGGGACAGGGGGCGAAGCTTTCTTT
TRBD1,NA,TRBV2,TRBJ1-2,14,CASSEFGTGAGYTF,TGTGCCAGCAGTGAATTCGGGACAGGGGCTGGCTACACCTTC
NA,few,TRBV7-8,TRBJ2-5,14,CASIRLAQGETQYF,TGTGCCAGCATCCGGCTCGCACAGGGCGAGACCCAGTACTTC
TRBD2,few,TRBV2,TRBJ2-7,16,CASSEYLGLAGNEQYF,TGTGCCAGCAGTGAATACCTAGGGCTAGCGGGGAACGAGCAGTACTTC
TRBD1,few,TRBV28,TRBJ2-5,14,CASRLTGGKETQYF,TGTGCCAGCAGGTTGACAGGGGGAAAAGAGACCCAGTACTTC
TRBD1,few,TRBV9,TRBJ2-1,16,CASSVQGADPYNEQFF,TGTGCCAGCAGCGTACAGGGGGCCGACCCCTACAATGAGCAGTTCTTC
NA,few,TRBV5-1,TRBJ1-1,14,CASSALERQGEAFF,TGCGCCAGCAGCGCCCTAGAAAGGCAGGGAGAAGCTTTCTTT
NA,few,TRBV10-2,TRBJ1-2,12,CASRRDDYGYTF,TGCGCCAGCAGGCGGGATGACTATGGCTACACCTTC
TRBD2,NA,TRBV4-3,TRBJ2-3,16,CASSQDQRGASDTQYF,TGCGCCAGCAGCCAAGATCAGCGGGGGGCCTCAGATACGCAGTATTTT
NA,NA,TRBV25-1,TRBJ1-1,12,CASSAPNTEAFF,TGTGCCAGCAGTGCCCCGAACACTGAAGCTTTCTTT
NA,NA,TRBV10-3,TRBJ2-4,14,CAIIASNYKNIQYF,TGTGCCATCATCGCCTCAAATTACAAAAACATTCAGTACTTC
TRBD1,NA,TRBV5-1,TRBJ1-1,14,CASTEQGGSTEAFF,TGCGCCAGCACCGAACAGGGGGGGAGCACTGAAGCTTTCTTT
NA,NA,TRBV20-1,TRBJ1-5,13,CSATGTFNQPQHF,TGCAGTGCGACCGGGACATTCAATCAGCCCCAGCATTTT
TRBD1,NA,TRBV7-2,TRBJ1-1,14,CASRTGQRNTEAFF,TGTGCCAGCAGAACGGGACAGAGGAACACTGAAGCTTTCTTT
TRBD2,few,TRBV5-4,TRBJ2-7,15,CASSPGLAGSYEQYF,TGTGCCAGCAGCCCCGGACTAGCGGGGTCCTACGAGCAGTACTTC
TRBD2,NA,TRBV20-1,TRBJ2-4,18,CSARDGSGGATGKNIQYF,TGCAGTGCTAGAGATGGTAGCGGGGGGGCCACGGGAAAAAACATTCAGTACTTC
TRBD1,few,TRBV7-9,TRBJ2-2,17,CASATGGISGITGELFF,TGTGCCAGCGCAACAGGGGGCATTAGCGGAATCACCGGGGAGCTGTTTTTT
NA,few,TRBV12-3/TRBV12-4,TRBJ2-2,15,CASGLPISNTGELFF,TGTGCCAGCGGTTTACCCATCTCAAACACCGGGGAGCTGTTTTTT
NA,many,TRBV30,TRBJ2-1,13,CAWATQAGNEQFF,TGTGCCTGGGCCACACAGGCGGGTAATGAGCAGTTCTTC
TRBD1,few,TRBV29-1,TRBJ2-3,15,CSVDSRTGVTDTQYF,TGCAGCGTTGATAGCCGGACAGGGGTCACAGATACGCAGTATTTT
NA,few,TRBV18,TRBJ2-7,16,CASSLSRAKAPYEQYF,TGTGCCAGCTCTCTTTCGCGGGCCAAAGCACCCTACGAGCAGTACTTC
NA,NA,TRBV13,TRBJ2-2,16,CASSTPYAGAPGELFF,TGTGCCAGCAGCACACCGTACGCGGGGGCCCCCGGGGAGCTGTTTTTT
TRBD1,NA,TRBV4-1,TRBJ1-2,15,CASSLEVRGEYGYTF,TGCGCCAGCAGCCTAGAAGTCAGGGGGGAGTATGGCTACACCTTC
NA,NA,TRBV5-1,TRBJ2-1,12,CASSKGYNEQFF,TGCGCCAGCAGTAAAGGGTACAATGAGCAGTTCTTC
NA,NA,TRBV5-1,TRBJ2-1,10,CASRSVEQFF,TGCGCCAGCAGAAGTGTTGAGCAGTTCTTC
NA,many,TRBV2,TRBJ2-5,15,CASSEGPKGRETQYF,TGTGCCAGCAGTGAAGGCCCCAAGGGGCGAGAGACCCAGTACTTC
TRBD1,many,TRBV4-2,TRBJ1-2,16,CASSAGTGGAEYGYTF,TGTGCCAGCAGCGCCGGGACAGGGGGCGCGGAATATGGCTACACCTTC
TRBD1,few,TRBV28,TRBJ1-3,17,CASSAGTGYGSGNTIYF,TGTGCCAGCAGTGCCGGGACAGGGTACGGCTCTGGAAACACCATATATTTT
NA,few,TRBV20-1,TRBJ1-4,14,CSASNGDTNEKLFF,TGCAGTGCTAGTAATGGGGATACTAATGAAAAACTGTTTTTT
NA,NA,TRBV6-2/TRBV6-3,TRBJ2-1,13,CASSYSPYNEQFF,TGTGCCAGCAGTTACTCCCCTTACAATGAGCAGTTCTTC
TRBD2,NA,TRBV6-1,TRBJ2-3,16,CASSDYGGGASDTQYF,TGTGCCAGCAGTGACTATGGCGGGGGGGCCTCAGATACGCAGTATTTT
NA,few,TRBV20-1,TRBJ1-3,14,CSARTEGYGNTIYF,TGCAGTGCTAGAACCGAGGGCTATGGAAACACCATATATTTT
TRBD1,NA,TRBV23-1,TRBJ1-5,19,CASSQGAGVRDRAIEPQHF,TGCGCCAGCAGTCAGGGCGCTGGCGTCCGGGACAGGGCCATTGAGCCCCAGCATTTT
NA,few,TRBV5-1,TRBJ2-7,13,CASSLADRNAQYF,TGCGCCAGCAGCTTGGCTGACAGAAACGCGCAGTACTTC